Below are 25 T cell receptor beta chains sequenced from a single sample in a study of shared clonotypes between healthy human individuals. Here immunoSEQ multiplex PCR was the method, and the copy in TCRdb shows in-frame clones only, minus some. Of approximately 2.3 million clones in the sample, 93% were seen once. Sequencing used naive CD4+ T cells from PBMCs. Subset noted: CD45RA+ positively selected. The receptors derive from a man between 18 and 35 years old in good health. Some clones in this sample may be carry-over from other donors' samples.

The V gene is TRBV28, the J gene TRBJ1-2, with 10 bases identical to TRBD1. Germline CDR1 MDHEN, CDR2 SYDVKM. V was clipped by 7 bases and J by 7 bases; unmatched bases: 6. The CDR3 extends over 13 amino acids. CDR3 region: CASTRQGAGGYTF. In DNA, the CDR3 is TGTGCCAGCACCCGACAGGGGGCGGGTGGCTACACCTTC.

This chain links TRBV6-1 with TRBJ2-1, with 9 positions matching TRBD2. The CDR3 is made up of 13 amino acids. Germline V gene lookup returns CDR1 MNHNS and CDR2 SASEGT. V lost 10 bases, J lost 7 bases, and 8 bases stayed unmatched. The CDR3 DNA sequence: TGTGCCACCCGAGCGGGGGGCTGGAATGAGCAGTTCTTC. Translating it yields CATRAGGWNEQFF.

The chain employs TRBV27 and TRBJ1-4, with TRBD1 as a possible D gene (5 bases). V was shortened by 7 bases and J by 8 bases, with 14 bases between the two germline ends. Germline-derived CDR1 and CDR2 are MNHEY and SMNVEV (reference sequence). The CDR3 covers 13 residues. The chain's CDR3 is CASKGRLWEKLFF. In DNA form, the CDR3 reads TGTGCCAGCAAGGGACGCCTTTGGGAAAAACTGTTTTTT. The full variable domain, rest sourced from reference TRBV27 and TRBJ1-4, is EAQVTQNPRYLITVTGKKLTVTCSQNMNHEYMSWYRQDPGLGLRQIYYSMNVEVTDKGDVPEGYKVSRKEKRNFPLILESPSPNQTSLYFCASKGRLWEKLFFGSGTQLSVL.

The gene calls are TRBV19 and TRBJ1-1; D possibly corresponds to TRBD1 (5 bases). This CDR3 spans 17 amino acids. Trimming removed 5 bases from V and 0 bases from J, with 19 bases in between. Germline V gene data show CDR1 as LNHDA and CDR2 as SQIVND (reference sequence). DNA of the CDR3: TGTGCCAGTAGTGCCCGACAGAGCTTCCAGATGAACACTGAAGCTTTCTTT. Protein: CASSARQSFQMNTEAFF. Filled out from reference TRBV19 and TRBJ1-1, the complete variable domain reads DGGITQSPKYLFRKEGQNVTLSCEQNLNHDAMYWYRQDPGQGLRLIYYSQIVNDFQKGDIAEGYSVSREKKESFPLTVTSAQKNPTAFYLCASSARQSFQMNTEAFFGQGTRLTVV.

This chain uses TRBV29-1 with TRBJ2-5; D not certain. CDR3 length: 17 amino acids. The germline CDR1 and CDR2 sequences are SQVTM and ANQGSEA. V was trimmed by 4 bases and J by 1 base, leaving 22 bases between them. The CDR3 coding sequence is TGCAGCGTTGCGCGTCGGTTCCCCCAGTCAACCCAAGAGACCCAGTACTTC. Amino acid sequence: CSVARRFPQSTQETQYF. The full variable domain, completed using reference TRBV29-1 and TRBJ2-5, is SAVISQKPSRDICQRGTSLTIQCQVDSQVTMMFWYRQQPGQSLTLIATANQGSEATYESGFVIDKFPISRPNLTFSTLTVSNMSPEDSSIYLCSVARRFPQSTQETQYFGPGTRLLVL.

The J gene is TRBJ2-5, the V gene TRBV10-1; 14 positions match TRBD2. The CDR3 covers 16 residues. Germline CDR1 is WNHNN and CDR2 is SYGVQD (reference sequence). V shed 6 bases and J 5 bases; nucleotides not matched to a gene: 8. The CDR3 DNA follows: TGCGCCAGCAGGCGACTAGCGGGAGGGCCGGGGGAGACCCAGTACTTC. Translating it yields CASRRLAGGPGETQYF.

The chain carries TRBV7-2 and TRBJ2-4, with 8 bases identical to TRBD1. The CDR3 runs to 13 residues. Germline CDR1 SGHTA, CDR2 FQGNSA. The V segment lost 4 bases and the J segment 8 bases; nucleotides outside the gene matches: 4. The CDR3 spells CASSSQQGDIQYF. In DNA form, the CDR3 reads TGTGCCAGCAGCTCCCAACAGGGGGACATTCAGTACTTC.

V usage is TRBV18 and J usage is TRBJ2-1, with D possibly matching TRBD2 (5 bases). The V end lost 0 bases, the J end lost 1 base, and 10 bases lay between the germline ends. The CDR3 contains 16 residues. Germline V gene sequence: CDR1 KGHSH, CDR2 LQKENI. CDR3 in amino acids: CASSPPNRGSYNEQFF. The CDR3 coding sequence is TGTGCCAGCTCACCACCGAACCGGGGATCCTACAATGAGCAGTTCTTC.

This clone came up a few times. At the DNA level, this CDR3 is encoded by other sequences in the same sample as well. The V gene is TRBV28, the J gene TRBJ1-1; D uncertain. Deletions cut 7 bases from V and 1 base from J, with 4 bases between. Germline-derived CDR1 and CDR2 are MDHEN and SYDVKM. The CDR3 length is 11 residues. The CDR3 sequence: CASTGNTEAFF. In DNA form, the CDR3 reads TGTGCCAGCACCGGGAACACTGAAGCTTTCTTT.

This clone occurred a few times. V and J are TRBV25-1 and TRBJ1-4, with TRBD1 identical over 8 bases. The ends lost 0 bases at V and 8 bases at J; junction bases unmatched: 8. Germline V lookup: CDR1 MGHDK, CDR2 SYGVNS. This CDR3 region has 16 residues. The CDR3 coding sequence is TGTGCCAGCAGTGAATATTCAGGGGGCGCGAGGGAAAAACTGTTTTTT. Translating it yields CASSEYSGGAREKLFF. Full variable domain (rest looked up from reference TRBV25-1 and TRBJ1-4): EADIYQTPRYLVIGTGKKITLECSQTMGHDKMYWYQQDPGMELHLIHYSYGVNSTEKGDLSSESTVSRIRTEHFPLTLESARPSHTSQYLCASSEYSGGAREKLFFGSGTQLSVL.

This chain joins TRBV18 and TRBJ2-5; D uncertain. The ends were cut back, 5 bases at V and 0 bases at J, with 7 bases in the middle. CDR1 and CDR2 from the germline V gene are KGHSH and LQKENI. This CDR3 contains 13 residues. This chain's CDR3 is CASSAGYQETQYF. As DNA, the CDR3 is TGTGCCAGCTCAGCCGGGTACCAAGAGACCCAGTACTTC.

This clone appeared once. The chain has TRBV5-4 and TRBJ2-7; TRBD2 is a possible D gene (6 bases). Looked up from germline, CDR1 is SGHNT and CDR2 is YYREEE (reference sequence). CDR3 length: 16 residues. V was clipped by 4 bases and J by 0 bases, with 17 bases between them. CDR3 protein: CASSPKAGLLSYEQYF. As DNA, the CDR3 is TGTGCCAGCAGCCCAAAAGCGGGCCTCCTCTCCTACGAGCAGTACTTC.

This chain connects TRBV5-1 to TRBJ2-7, with a weak D call TRBD2 (6 bases). V shed 2 bases and J shed 0 bases, with 12 bases lying between them. Germline lookup yields CDR1 SGHRS and CDR2 YFSETQ. This CDR3 has 15 residues. CDR3: CASSLLAQSSYEQYF. The CDR3 nucleotides are TGCGCCAGCAGCTTACTAGCCCAAAGCTCCTACGAGCAGTACTTC.

CDR3 DNA: TGTGCCAGTAGTTGGGGGTGGTTAGCGCCCCAGCATTTT. Protein: CASSWGWLAPQHF. The rearrangement joins TRBV19 to TRBJ1-5; D is perhaps TRBD1 (5 bases). From germline, CDR1 is LNHDA and CDR2 SQIVND (reference sequence). Trimming removed 5 bases from V and 9 bases from J, with 14 bases in between. The CDR3 consists of 13 residues.

Concerning this clone itself: Other nucleotide sequences in the sample specify the same CDR3. The rearrangement uses TRBV28 and TRBJ1-2; no reliable D call. Looked up from germline, CDR1 is MDHEN and CDR2 is SYDVKM. The CDR3 contains 13 residues. V was clipped by 2 bases and J by 0 bases, with 4 bases between them. CDR3 in amino acids: CASSLDSNYGYTF. The DNA for the CDR3 is TGTGCCAGCAGTTTAGACTCTAACTATGGCTACACCTTC.

The chain recombines TRBV27 with TRBJ1-5; no clear D. The CDR3 spans 9 residues. Germline V gene sequence: CDR1 MNHEY, CDR2 SMNVEV (reference sequence). CDR3: CVPRGPQHF. In nucleotides, the CDR3 is TGTGTCCCTCGTGGGCCCCAGCATTTT.

This chain links TRBV19 with TRBJ2-2; TRBD1 aligns across 7 bases. Germline assignment: CDR1 LNHDA and CDR2 SQIVND (reference sequence). V lost 5 bases and J lost 6; bases outside the gene matches: 6. CDR3 length: 14 residues. The CDR3 nucleotides are TGTGCCAGTAGTGGGCGACAGGGATCCGGGGAGCTGTTTTTT. It is translated as CASSGRQGSGELFF. Full variable domain (rest looked up from reference TRBV19 and TRBJ2-2): DGGITQSPKYLFRKEGQNVTLSCEQNLNHDAMYWYRQDPGQGLRLIYYSQIVNDFQKGDIAEGYSVSREKKESFPLTVTSAQKNPTAFYLCASSGRQGSGELFFGEGSRLTVL.

V is TRBV27 and J is TRBJ2-7, with D maybe TRBD1 (6 bases). The V gene's germline CDR1 is MNHEY and CDR2 SMNVEV (reference sequence). The ends were cut back, 6 bases at V and 4 bases at J, with 19 bases in the middle. The CDR3 is 15 residues long. CDR3 protein: CASSSPSGTRYEQYF. The CDR3 region has the DNA TGTGCCAGCAGCAGCCCGTCCGGGACAAGGTACGAGCAGTACTTC.

The chain carries TRBV10-3 and TRBJ1-4; D ambiguous. Germline CDR1 and CDR2: ENHRY and SYGVKD. Trimming left V 0 bases short and J 7 bases short, with 6 bases between. The CDR3 runs to 13 residues. In nucleotides, the CDR3 is TGTGCCATCAGTGAGTCCCTGGGTGAAAAACTGTTTTTT. This codes for CAISESLGEKLFF.

The chain uses TRBV7-8 and TRBJ1-5; D perhaps matches TRBD1 (5 bases). This CDR3 has 15 residues. CDR1 and CDR2 (germline): SGHVS, FQNEAQ. V was cut by 5 bases and J by 5 bases, with 16 bases left in between. CDR3 sequence reads: CASSPGTGRDQPQHF. The CDR3 DNA reads as TGTGCCAGCAGCCCGGGGACCGGGAGGGATCAGCCCCAGCATTTT.

This clone showed up just once. The CDR3: CSVEFPGTYNEQFF. For the CDR3, the DNA is TGCAGCGTTGAATTCCCGGGAACCTACAATGAGCAGTTCTTC. The chain couples TRBV29-1 to TRBJ2-1; D might be TRBD2 (5 bases). There are 14 residues in the CDR3. Trimming pared 2 bases from V and 2 bases from J, leaving 10 bases between. CDR1 is SQVTM and CDR2 is ANQGSEA in the germline V gene.

This chain connects TRBV9 to TRBJ2-1; 10 nucleotides line up with TRBD2. Trimming removed 4 bases from V and 0 bases from J; junction bases left unmatched: 7. CDR1 and CDR2 from the germline V gene are SGDLS and YYNGEE. The CDR3 is 17 residues long. The CDR3 loop is CASSFSSGSASYNEQFF. The CDR3 bases are TGTGCCAGCAGCTTCTCTAGCGGGAGTGCCTCCTACAATGAGCAGTTCTTC.

This chain links TRBV7-7 with TRBJ2-1, with TRBD2 as a possible D gene (6 bases). CDR1 is SSHAT, CDR2 FNYEAQ, per germline (reference sequence). This CDR3 spans 14 amino acids. Trimming removed 4 bases at V and 7 bases at J, with 14 bases between. The CDR3 DNA reads TGTGCCAGCAGCTCTTATCGTGGAGGGAATGAGCAGTTCTTC. Its protein product is CASSSYRGGNEQFF.

V is TRBV7-2 and J is TRBJ2-7; D gene uncertain. This CDR3 is 16 amino acids long. V was clipped by 3 bases and J by 2 bases, with 17 bases between them. Germline V lookup: CDR1 SGHTA, CDR2 FQGNSA. The DNA of the CDR3 is TGTGCCAGCAGCTTGGCATGGGCGCTGGATACCTACGAGCAGTACTTC. This sequence encodes CASSLAWALDTYEQYF.

The V gene is TRBV10-1, the J gene TRBJ2-7, with D tentatively TRBD1 (5 bases). Looked up from germline, CDR1 is WNHNN and CDR2 is SYGVQD (reference sequence). The CDR3 has 13 amino acids. The V end lost 3 bases, the J end lost 6 bases, and 12 bases lay between the germline ends. DNA for the CDR3: TGCGCCAGCAGTGAAGGGTCCAGGGCCGAGCAGTACTTC. Its protein is CASSEGSRAEQYF.